The T cell receptor beta chain described here comes from a study of Tregs in tolerant kidney transplant recipients. Trimming left V 5 bases short and J 0 bases short, with 11 bases between. From germline, CDR1 is SSHAT and CDR2 FNYEAQ (reference sequence). There are 15 residues in the CDR3. Clones were read by immunoSEQ multiplex PCR, and TCRdb kept only the in-frame ones, dropping some. The sample has about 240,000 clones, about 80% seen once; the top ten hold 0.55% to 0.65%. V and J are TRBV7-7 and TRBJ2-1, with D tentatively TRBD1 (6 bases). This clonotype was sampled from a human donor in good health. The material sequenced was CD4+ T cells from blood. CDR3 nucleotides: TGTGCCAGCAGCCCACAGGGAAGCTCCTACAATGAGCAGTTCTTC. This translates into CASSPQGSSYNEQFF.